One and the same sample provided the 5 T cell receptor beta chains below, sequenced in a study of early T cells in non-severe SARS-CoV-2 infection. TCRdb recomputed calls from the 5' RACE reads with MiXCR, one row per CDR3 protein. The table records around 33,000 distinct CDR3 sequences, roughly 5.1% of them present only once. Sequencing input: whole blood. The receptors here all came from an adult who was a healthcare worker with PCR-confirmed SARS-CoV-2 infection or an uninfected control (not recorded which).

This clonotype is medium-sized in the sample. This chain connects TRBV9 to TRBJ1-5; the D is unclear. The CDR3 sequence is 14 residues long. Germline CDR1 SGDLS, CDR2 YYNGEE. Trimming cost V 0 bases and J 2 bases, with 6 bases left between them. Here the CDR3 reads CASSVGQGNQPQHF. The CDR3 DNA reads as TGTGCCAGCAGCGTAGGTCAGGGCAATCAGCCCCAGCATTTT.

This clonotype was detected only a few times. J is TRBJ2-1 and V is TRBV20-1; 7 positions agree with TRBD2. Germline V gene sequence: CDR1 DFQATT, CDR2 SNEGSKA (reference sequence). CDR3 size: 12 residues. Losses at the gene ends were 7 bases for V and 6 bases for J; bases not matched to a gene: 6. CDR3: CSVTASGNEQFF. The CDR3 bases are TGCAGTGTAACGGCTAGCGGCAATGAGCAGTTCTTC.

This clonotype was seen many times. The genes are TRBV18 and TRBJ1-2; D not resolved. Germline V CDR1 and CDR2: KGHSH, LQKENI. The CDR3 totals 15 residues. V was cut by 4 bases and J by 3 bases, with 15 bases left in between. In DNA, the CDR3 is TGTGCCAGCTCACGAAGTGGAGCTCCGGACTATGGCTACACCTTC. As protein: CASSRSGAPDYGYTF.

This clonotype was detected a few times. This chain links TRBV6-1 with TRBJ1-1; D gene ambiguous. V was clipped by 3 bases and J by 1 base, with 9 bases between them. The CDR3 consists of 14 residues. The germline V gene has CDR1 MNHNS and CDR2 SASEGT. CDR3 DNA: TGTGCCAGCAGTGAGGGGTTGGAGAACACTGAAGCTTTCTTT. Translated: CASSEGLENTEAFF.

This clonotype was counted at least ten times. V and J are TRBV21-1 and TRBJ2-1; whether TRBD1, the table's D call, matches the DNA was not checked. TRBV21-1 is shown as a pseudogene. The CDR3 spans 17 residues. CDR3 DNA sequence: TGTGCCAGCAGCAAAGCGGGCGCAGGGTTTGCGAACAATGAGCAGTTCTTC. This translates into CASSKAGAGFANNEQFF.